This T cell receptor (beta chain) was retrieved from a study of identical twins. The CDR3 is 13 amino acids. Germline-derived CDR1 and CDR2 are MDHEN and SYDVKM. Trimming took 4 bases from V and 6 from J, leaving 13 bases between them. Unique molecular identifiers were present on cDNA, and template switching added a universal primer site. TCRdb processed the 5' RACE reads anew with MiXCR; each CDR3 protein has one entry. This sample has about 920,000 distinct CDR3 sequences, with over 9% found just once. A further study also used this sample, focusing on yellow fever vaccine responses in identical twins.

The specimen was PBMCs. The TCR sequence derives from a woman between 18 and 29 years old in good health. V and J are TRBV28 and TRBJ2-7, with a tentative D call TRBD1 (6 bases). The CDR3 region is CASSSSGVPEQYV. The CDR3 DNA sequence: TGTGCCAGCAGTTCGTCAGGGGTTCCCGAGCAGTACGTC.